This T cell receptor beta chain was sequenced during a study of T cells in Graves' hyperthyroidism and ophthalmopathy. Study context: Once the initial diagnosis was made, peripheral blood was obtained before any treatment. Overall study results and limits: Ophthalmopathy was predicted by the model a median of about 6.7 months ahead of onset.

Under 3 months was the duration of disease in ophthalmopathy patients, who also had a Clinical Activity Score of at least 3 and a NOSPECS grade of at least 4. Diagnoses were established using clinical symptoms, serum thyroxine and TRAb, thyroid ultrasound and orbital computed tomography. The CDR3 contains 12 residues. The V end lost 6 bases, the J end lost 6 bases, and 7 bases lay between the germline ends. Germline V lookup: CDR1 KGHDR, CDR2 SFDVKD. It was RNA transcripts that yielded the amplified TCR beta CDR3 regions. An initial round of RT-PCR targeting the TCR CDR3 relied on the HTBI primer set. TCRdb recomputed calls from the multiplex PCR reads with MiXCR, one row per CDR3 protein. In the table there are fewer than 400,000 distinct CDR3 sequences, over 12% of which are singletons. There are a few counts of this clonotype. Antigen specificity is unknown.

Sequencing was performed on blood. The clonotype was recovered from a man in his fifties with Graves' ophthalmopathy. This sequence joins TRBV24-1 and TRBJ2-2; tentative D call: TRBD1 (5 bases). This CDR3 is CATSQGPGELFF. CDR3 DNA: TGTGCCACCAGTCAGGGTCCCGGGGAGCTGTTTTTT.